The source of this T cell receptor (beta chain) is a study of technical replicates of blood from a few donors. V lost 6 bases, J lost 1 base, and 9 bases lay in between. The CDR3 has 13 residues. CDR1 is WNHNN, CDR2 SYGVQD, per germline (reference sequence). The data were produced by immunoSEQ multiplex PCR, yet TCRdb's version contains in-frame clones alone and is incomplete. This sample has about 83,000 clones, with around 96% found just once. The V call is TRBV10-1, the J call TRBJ1-1, with D maybe TRBD1 (6 bases). The sequence derives from a human donor in good health. The specimen was T cells isolated from PBMCs. The DNA of the CDR3 is TGCGCCAGCAGCCGACAGGCGAACACTGAAGCTTTCTTT. Its protein is CASSRQANTEAFF.